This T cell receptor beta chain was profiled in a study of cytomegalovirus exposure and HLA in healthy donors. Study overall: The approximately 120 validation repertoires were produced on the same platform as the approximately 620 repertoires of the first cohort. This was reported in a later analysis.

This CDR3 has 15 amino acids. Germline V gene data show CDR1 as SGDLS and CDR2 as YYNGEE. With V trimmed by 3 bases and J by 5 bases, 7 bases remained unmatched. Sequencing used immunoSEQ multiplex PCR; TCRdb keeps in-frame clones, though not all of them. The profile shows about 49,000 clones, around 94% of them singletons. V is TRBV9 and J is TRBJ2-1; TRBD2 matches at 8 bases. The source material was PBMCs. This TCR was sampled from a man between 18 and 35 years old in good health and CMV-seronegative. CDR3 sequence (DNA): TGTGCCAGCAGCGAAAGCGGGAGTATGAACAATGAGCAGTTCTTC. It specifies CASSESGSMNNEQFF.